This T cell receptor (beta chain) was observed in a study of immune evolution from preneoplasia to lung adenocarcinoma (dated by TCRdb to the early 2020s). Describing the broader study: HLA loss of heterozygosity was found in 7% of AIS, roughly 15% of MIA and about a third of ADC lesions, and in no AAH lesions. The immune data were integrated with whole exome sequencing and methylation data from the same cohort of nodules. It was reported in the study that approximately 100 samples were used for TCR sequencing. The study used immune gene expression, TCR sequencing and multiplex immunofluorescence to profile the immune contexture of lung adenocarcinoma precursors and invasive adenocarcinoma. POLYSOLVER was used to infer class I HLA alleles from exome data, and LOHHLA was used to detect allele-specific HLA loss. Resected precursor lesions (AAH, AIS, MIA) and invasive adenocarcinomas were compared with paired morphologically normal lung tissue. A total of more than 40 patients contributed TCR sequencing data. The sample size depended on which specimens were available, not on a prior power calculation. The overall cohort was made up of 53 patients with pulmonary nodules who had surgical resection. The paper as a whole reports these results and caveats: Top T cell clone frequencies were highest in normal lung and appeared to decrease progressively from AAH through AIS, MIA and invasive adenocarcinoma. The highest T cell clonality was observed in KRAS-mutant nodules compared with EGFR-mutant or double wild-type lesions. The findings rested on association rather than direct causation, and larger cohorts with long-term follow-up and longitudinal biopsies were considered necessary. All patients were from Japan and China, so applicability to Western populations was uncertain. The highest clonality was observed in normal lung, whereas higher T cell density and diversity but lower clonality appeared to be present in later-stage lesions.

For CDR1 and CDR2, the germline V gene (reference sequence) lists GTSNPN and SVGIG. V loses 5 bases at its end and J loses 5 bases; junction bases beyond the gene matches: 8. The CDR3 numbers 15 residues from cysteine through phenylalanine. The DNA shown is the 45-base CDR3, in frame from base 1. A note on this clone: It has no known antigen specificity. One base away there is no much larger clone; base qualities are not given.

The immunoSEQ hsTCRbeta Kit was used to sequence TCR beta CDR3 regions from DNA. The authors processed their data as follows. TCR sequencing data were analysed with the ImmunoSEQ Analyzer. T cell clonality was defined as 1 minus Pielou's evenness computed on productive rearrangements. The inverse Simpson index, applied to productive templates, was used to measure T cell diversity. T cell density was defined as TCR beta template counts normalized to usable DNA, with usable DNA estimated by amplification and sequencing of housekeeping genes. Two-sided Kruskal-Wallis tests were used to compare TCR metrics between histologic stages. TCRdb obtained this table from immuneACCESS and retained in-frame rearrangements with V and J assigned. These tables miss some clones; where compared with another copy, unresolved V genes account for less than half of the shortfall, and the remainder is unexplained. The V and J calls and the clone size are those of that table, but D and trimming were determined from the DNA. Across this sample there are fewer than 8,000 clones, with approximately 80% seen only once. In total, the top ten clones hold 6.3% of the sample.

Resection was performed on patients in Japan or China between about 2014 and 2017. The histologic diagnosis of each case was independently confirmed on H&E slides by two lung cancer pathologists. Macro-dissection after pathologic assessment enriched premalignant or tumor cells for nucleic acid extraction. DNA was isolated from FFPE tissue using the AllPrep DNA/RNA FFPE Kit. The receptor was isolated from a person over 45 with lung adenocarcinoma. Recombination joined TRBV30 with TRBJ2-2; TRBD2 matches 10 bases in the middle. The source material was FFPE minimally invasive lung adenocarcinoma tissue. According to the study, the label for this sample's cell subset or site signals: micro-invasive lung adenocarcinoma (MIA). This receptor carries the CDR3 CAWALAGGRTGELFF. The nucleotides are TGTGCCTGGGCCTTAGCGGGGGGACGTACCGGGGAGCTGTTTTTT.